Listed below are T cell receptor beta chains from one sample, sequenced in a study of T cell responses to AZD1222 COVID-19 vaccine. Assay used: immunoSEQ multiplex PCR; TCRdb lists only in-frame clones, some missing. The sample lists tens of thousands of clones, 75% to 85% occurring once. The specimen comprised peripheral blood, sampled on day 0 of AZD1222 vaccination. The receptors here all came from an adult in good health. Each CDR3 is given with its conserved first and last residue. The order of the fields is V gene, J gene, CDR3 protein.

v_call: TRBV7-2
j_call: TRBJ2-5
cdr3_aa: CASSSQRALQETQYF

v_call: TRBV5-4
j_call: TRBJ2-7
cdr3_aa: CASSFPGLGSEQYF

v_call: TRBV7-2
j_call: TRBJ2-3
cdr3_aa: CASSVQGSGTDTQYF

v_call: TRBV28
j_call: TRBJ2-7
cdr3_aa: CASTDPGTGTYEQYF

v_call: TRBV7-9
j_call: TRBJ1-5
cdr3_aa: CASSEGGFGQPQHF

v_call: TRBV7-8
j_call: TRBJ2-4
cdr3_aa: CASSLERQGSGGENIQYF

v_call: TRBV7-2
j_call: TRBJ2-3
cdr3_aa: CASSPGGTDTQYF

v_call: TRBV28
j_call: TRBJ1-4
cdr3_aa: CASSLTTGGREKLFF

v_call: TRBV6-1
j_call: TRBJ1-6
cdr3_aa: CASSELGMLGSPLHF

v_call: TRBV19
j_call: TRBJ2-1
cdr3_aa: CASSRLGAYEQFF

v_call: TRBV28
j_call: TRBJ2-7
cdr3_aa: CASSAGGTGGFYEQYF

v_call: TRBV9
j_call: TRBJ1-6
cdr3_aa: CASSASHNSPLHF

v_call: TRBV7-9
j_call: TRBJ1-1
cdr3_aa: CASSRLEGTEAFF

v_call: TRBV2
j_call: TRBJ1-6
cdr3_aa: CASSGRGTYSPLHF

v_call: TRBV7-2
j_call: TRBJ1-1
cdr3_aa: CASSLAQEGEAFF

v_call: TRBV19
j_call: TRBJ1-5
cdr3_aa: CASSQQGNQPQHF

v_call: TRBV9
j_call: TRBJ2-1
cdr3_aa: CASSADLGAYNEQFF

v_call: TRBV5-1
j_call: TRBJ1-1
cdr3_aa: CASGEGNTEAFF

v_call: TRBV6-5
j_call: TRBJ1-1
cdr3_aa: CASRRWGTEAFF

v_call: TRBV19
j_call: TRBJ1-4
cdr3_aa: CASSPHREVVKLFF

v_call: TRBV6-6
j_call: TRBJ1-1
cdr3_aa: CASSYWAHPGPEAFF

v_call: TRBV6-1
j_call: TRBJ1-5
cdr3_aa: CASSELPQVNQPQHF

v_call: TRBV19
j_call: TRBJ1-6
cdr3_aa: CASSIRDSHSNNSPLHF

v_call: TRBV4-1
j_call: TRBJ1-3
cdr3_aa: CASSLGQGRNTIYF

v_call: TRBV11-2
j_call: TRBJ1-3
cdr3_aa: CASSSEISGNTIYF

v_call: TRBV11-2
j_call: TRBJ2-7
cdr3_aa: CASSPGQGLLVYEQYF

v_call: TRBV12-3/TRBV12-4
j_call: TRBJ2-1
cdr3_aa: CASSSLLATEQFF

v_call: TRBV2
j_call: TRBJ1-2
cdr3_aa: CASREDSGTKGYTF

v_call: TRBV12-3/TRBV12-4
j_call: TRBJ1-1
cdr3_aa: CASSYIPGTEAFF

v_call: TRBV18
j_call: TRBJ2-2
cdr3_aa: CASSPPRSSGANTGELFF

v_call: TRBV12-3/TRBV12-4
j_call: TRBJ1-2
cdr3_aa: CASSLRTYYGYTF

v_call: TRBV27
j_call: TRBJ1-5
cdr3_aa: CASSLTGIMPQHF

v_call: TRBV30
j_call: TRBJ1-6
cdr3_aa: CAWDGTPNSPLHF

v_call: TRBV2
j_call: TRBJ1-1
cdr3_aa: CASSEAQTSEAFF

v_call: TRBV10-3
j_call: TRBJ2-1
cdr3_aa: CAISEPRGLAGGANEQFF

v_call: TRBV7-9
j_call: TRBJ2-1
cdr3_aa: CASSFLGTTSGNEQFF

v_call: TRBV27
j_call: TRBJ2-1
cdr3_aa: CASSILAGVLNEQFF

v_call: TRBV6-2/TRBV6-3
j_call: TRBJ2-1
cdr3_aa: CASSYDWDEQFF